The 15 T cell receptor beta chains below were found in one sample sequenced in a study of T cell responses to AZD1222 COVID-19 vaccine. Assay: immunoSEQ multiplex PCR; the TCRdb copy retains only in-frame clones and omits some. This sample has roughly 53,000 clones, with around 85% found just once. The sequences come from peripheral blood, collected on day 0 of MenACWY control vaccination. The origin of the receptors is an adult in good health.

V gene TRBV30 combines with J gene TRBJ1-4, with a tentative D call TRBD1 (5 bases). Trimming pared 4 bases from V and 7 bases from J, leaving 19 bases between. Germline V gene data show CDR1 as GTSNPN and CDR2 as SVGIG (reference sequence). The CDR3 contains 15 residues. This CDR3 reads CAWNSPGLTTEKLFF. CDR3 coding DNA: TGTGCCTGGAATAGTCCGGGACTCACGACTGAAAAACTGTTTTTT.

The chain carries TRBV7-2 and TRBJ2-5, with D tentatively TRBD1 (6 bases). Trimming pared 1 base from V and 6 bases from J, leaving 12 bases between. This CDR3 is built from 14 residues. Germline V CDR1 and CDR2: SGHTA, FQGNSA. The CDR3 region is CASSLDTGLQTQYF. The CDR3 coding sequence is TGTGCCAGCAGCTTAGATACAGGGTTGCAGACCCAGTACTTC.

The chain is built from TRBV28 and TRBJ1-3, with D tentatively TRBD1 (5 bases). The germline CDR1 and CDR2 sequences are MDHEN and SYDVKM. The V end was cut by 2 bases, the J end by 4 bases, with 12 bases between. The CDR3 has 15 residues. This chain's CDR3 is CASSLEGSRGNTIYF. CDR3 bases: TGTGCCAGCAGTTTAGAGGGGAGTAGGGGAAACACCATATATTTT.

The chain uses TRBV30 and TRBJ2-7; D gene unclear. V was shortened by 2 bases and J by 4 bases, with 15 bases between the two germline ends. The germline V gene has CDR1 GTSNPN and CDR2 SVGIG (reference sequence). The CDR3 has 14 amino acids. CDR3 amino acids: CAWSRAGDTYEQYF. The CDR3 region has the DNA TGTGCCTGGAGTAGGGCAGGTGATACTTACGAGCAGTACTTC.

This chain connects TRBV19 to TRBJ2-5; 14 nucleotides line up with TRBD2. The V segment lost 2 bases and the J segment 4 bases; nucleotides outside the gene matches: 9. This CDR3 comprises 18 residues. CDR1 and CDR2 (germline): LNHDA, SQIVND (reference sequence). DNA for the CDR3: TGTGCCAGTAGTATAAGGGGACTAGCGGGAGAAAGAGGAGAGACCCAGTACTTC. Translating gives CASSIRGLAGERGETQYF.

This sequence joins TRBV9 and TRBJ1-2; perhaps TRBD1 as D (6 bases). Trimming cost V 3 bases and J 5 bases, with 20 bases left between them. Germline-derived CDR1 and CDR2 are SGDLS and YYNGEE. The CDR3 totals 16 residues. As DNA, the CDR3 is TGTGCCAGCAGCGAGGGAGGGGGAGTGAGGAGTTATGGCTACACCTTC. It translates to CASSEGGGVRSYGYTF.

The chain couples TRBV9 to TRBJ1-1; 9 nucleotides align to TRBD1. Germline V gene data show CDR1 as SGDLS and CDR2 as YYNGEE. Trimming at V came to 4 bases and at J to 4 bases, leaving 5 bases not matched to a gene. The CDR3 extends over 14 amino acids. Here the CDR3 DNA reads TGTGCCAGCAGCCCGCAGACAGGGGGCACTGAAGCTTTCTTT. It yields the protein CASSPQTGGTEAFF.

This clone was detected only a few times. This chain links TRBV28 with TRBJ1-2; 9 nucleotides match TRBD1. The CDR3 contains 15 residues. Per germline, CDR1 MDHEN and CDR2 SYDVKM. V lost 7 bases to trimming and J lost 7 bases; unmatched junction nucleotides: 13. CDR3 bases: TGTGCCAGCATATCGCAAGGGACAGGGACCTTTGGCTACACCTTC. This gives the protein CASISQGTGTFGYTF.

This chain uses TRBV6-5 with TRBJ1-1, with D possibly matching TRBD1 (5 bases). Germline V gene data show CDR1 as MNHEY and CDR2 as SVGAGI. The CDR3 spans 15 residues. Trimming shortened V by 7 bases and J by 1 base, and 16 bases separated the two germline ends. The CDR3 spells CASTIETGGNTEAFF. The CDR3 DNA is TGTGCCAGCACTATCGAGACGGGGGGGAACACTGAAGCTTTCTTT.

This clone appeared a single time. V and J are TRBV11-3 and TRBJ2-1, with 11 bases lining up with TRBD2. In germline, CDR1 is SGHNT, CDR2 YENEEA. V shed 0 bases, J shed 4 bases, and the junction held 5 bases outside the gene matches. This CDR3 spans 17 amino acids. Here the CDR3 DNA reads TGTGCCAGCAGCTTAGATTTCCTAGCGGGAGGATACAATGAGCAGTTCTTC. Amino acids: CASSLDFLAGGYNEQFF.

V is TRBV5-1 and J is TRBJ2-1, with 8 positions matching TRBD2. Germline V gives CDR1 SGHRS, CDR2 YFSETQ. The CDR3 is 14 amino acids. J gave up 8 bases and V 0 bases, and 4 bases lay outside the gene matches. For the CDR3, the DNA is TGCGCCAGCAGCTTGGACGGGAGGGGCGATGAGCAGTTCTTC. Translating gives CASSLDGRGDEQFF.

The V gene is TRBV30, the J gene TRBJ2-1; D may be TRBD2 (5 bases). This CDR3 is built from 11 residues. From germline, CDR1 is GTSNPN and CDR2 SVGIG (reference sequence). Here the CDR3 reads CGCRGFNEQFF. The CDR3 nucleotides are TGTGGCTGTCGGGGATTCAATGAGCAGTTCTTC.

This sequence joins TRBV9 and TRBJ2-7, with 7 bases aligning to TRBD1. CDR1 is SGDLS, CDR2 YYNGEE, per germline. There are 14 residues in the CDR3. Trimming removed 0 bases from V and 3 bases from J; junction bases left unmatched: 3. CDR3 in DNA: TGTGCCAGCAGCGTAGTGGGACAGAGCTACGAGCAGTACTTC. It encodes CASSVVGQSYEQYF.

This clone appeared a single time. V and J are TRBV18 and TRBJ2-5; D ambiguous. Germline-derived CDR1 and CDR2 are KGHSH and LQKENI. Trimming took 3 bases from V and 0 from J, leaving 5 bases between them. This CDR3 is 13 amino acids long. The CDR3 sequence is CASSPKYQETQYF. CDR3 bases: TGTGCCAGCTCACCGAAGTACCAAGAGACCCAGTACTTC.

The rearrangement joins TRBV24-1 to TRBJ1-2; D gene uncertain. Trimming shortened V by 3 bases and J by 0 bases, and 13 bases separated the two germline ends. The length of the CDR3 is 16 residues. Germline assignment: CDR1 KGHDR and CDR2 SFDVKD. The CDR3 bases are TGTGCCACCAGTGATCCATCGGACGGCTCTAACTATGGCTACACCTTC. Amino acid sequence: CATSDPSDGSNYGYTF.